This paragraph reports one T cell receptor beta chain. This sample was taken from a study of PD-1 blockade in classical Hodgkin lymphoma. This table comes from immunoSEQ multiplex PCR, and its TCRdb copy is limited to in-frame clones, with some not included. In the table there are over 35,000 clones, approximately 90% of which are singletons. Brentuximab vedotin exposure varied among the patients, all of whom had relapsed after autologous stem cell transplantation. Per germline, CDR1 SGDLS and CDR2 YYNGEE. The CDR3 runs 15 residues. Trimming stripped 0 bases from V and 1 base from J, with 10 bases between.

This TCR was sampled from a human donor with classical Hodgkin lymphoma. The rearrangement joins TRBV9 to TRBJ2-5; the D gene could be TRBD1 or TRBD2 (6 bases each). The specimen comprised peripheral blood mononuclear cells (PBMCs), sampled before the second cycle of nivolumab. The CDR3 is CASSVAWGAQETQYF. The CDR3 nucleotides read TGTGCCAGCAGCGTAGCTTGGGGGGCCCAAGAGACCCAGTACTTC.